The rows below give T cell receptor beta chains drawn from one sample of a study of cytomegalovirus exposure and HLA in healthy donors. Sequenced by immunoSEQ multiplex PCR; TCRdb stores in-frame clones only, minus some. The sample includes roughly 170,000 clones, around 86% seen only once; the top ten take about 1.6%. Sequenced material: PBMCs. These receptors all come from a man aged 50 to 59 in good health and CMV-seronegative. The CDR3 runs from the conserved cysteine through the conserved F or W. The D gene is left open where the match is weak. Not all rows give a size; the values are once, few, many and, for expanded clones, a class.

J	size	V	D	DNA	CDR3
TRBJ1-2	.	TRBV4-1	TRBD1	TGCGCCAGCAGCGACGTACAGGGGATCTTTGGCTACACCTTC	CASSDVQGIFGYTF
TRBJ1-5	.	TRBV19	.	TGTGCCAGTAGTGCGCAAACAGGGCAGTGGCAGCCCCAGCATTTT	CASSAQTGQWQPQHF
TRBJ2-1	.	TRBV30	TRBD2	TGTGCCTGGAGTAGGGGACTAGCCGGCCTGTACAATGAGCAGTTCTTC	CAWSRGLAGLYNEQFF
TRBJ1-3	.	TRBV11-2	TRBD1	TGTGCCAGCAGCACACAGCCGACAGGGAAAATAGGAAACACCATATATTTT	CASSTQPTGKIGNTIYF
TRBJ1-3	.	TRBV27	TRBD1	TGTGCCAGCAGTTTCCGTCCACCCGGACAGGGGCAAAATTTTGGAAACACCATATATTTT	CASSFRPPGQGQNFGNTIYF
TRBJ2-5	.	TRBV5-1	TRBD1	TGCGCCAGCAGCTTGGGGGCGGCCCAGGGGGCAGAGACCCAGTACTTC	CASSLGAAQGAETQYF
TRBJ2-7	.	TRBV10-3	.	TGTGCCAATAGAGACAGGCTGGGCGTGCCCTACGAGCAGTACTTC	CANRDRLGVPYEQYF
TRBJ1-4	.	TRBV7-2	.	TGTGCCAGCAGCTTGGGAGGAGAAAAACTGTTTTTT	CASSLGGEKLFF
TRBJ2-7	.	TRBV10-3	TRBD1	TGTGCCATCAGATTTTCAGGGGGCTCCTACGAGCAGTACTTC	CAIRFSGGSYEQYF
TRBJ2-7	.	TRBV6-5	.	TGTGCCAGCAGTTTTAAGGCGGGACTTGCAAACGAGCAGTACTTC	CASSFKAGLANEQYF
TRBJ2-6	.	TRBV6-4	.	TGTGCCAGCAAGCCTCAGGCGACTGGGGCCAACGTCCTGACTTTC	CASKPQATGANVLTF
TRBJ1-5	.	TRBV14	TRBD1	TGTGCCAGCAGCCCGGACAGGGGACAGCCCCAGCATTTT	CASSPDRGQPQHF
TRBJ2-3	.	TRBV7-9	.	TGTGCCAGCAGCCCTGACTACGGTACGCAGTATTTT	CASSPDYGTQYF
TRBJ2-1	.	TRBV5-4	TRBD1	TGTGCCAGCAGCTTGGACAGGGGGCACAATGAGCAGTTCTTC	CASSLDRGHNEQFF
TRBJ1-4	.	TRBV9	.	TGTGCCAGCAGCGCCGACAGGCTTGCAACTAATGAAAAACTGTTTTTT	CASSADRLATNEKLFF
TRBJ2-1	.	TRBV7-9	TRBD2	TGTGCCAGCAGCGAACTAGCGGGGGGGCTCGATGAGCAGTTCTTC	CASSELAGGLDEQFF
TRBJ2-1	.	TRBV18	.	TGTGCCAGCTCACCTAGTCAGGGTAGGTTGAATGAGCAGTTCTTC	CASSPSQGRLNEQFF
TRBJ1-5	.	TRBV28	.	TGTGCCAGCAGTTTATCGGGGGGCTATCAGCCCCAGCATTTT	CASSLSGGYQPQHF
TRBJ2-1	.	TRBV2	TRBD2	TGTGCCAGCAGTGACCTAGCGGGAGGGCGATGGGAGCAGTTCTTC	CASSDLAGGRWEQFF
TRBJ2-5	.	TRBV7-2	TRBD1	TGTGCCAGCAGCTTAATGGGACAGGTGGAGACCCAGTACTTC	CASSLMGQVETQYF
TRBJ2-4	once	TRBV7-8	.	TGTGCCAGCAGCTTAAAAAGCGATGCCAAAAACATTCAGTACTTC	CASSLKSDAKNIQYF
TRBJ2-1	.	TRBV5-6	TRBD2	TGTGCCAGCAGACATAACCCTTTTAGGGAGGGTGGTGAGCAGTTCTTC	CASRHNPFREGGEQFF
TRBJ2-3	.	TRBV5-4	TRBD2	TGTGCCAGCAGCACCCTAGCGGGAGGCCCATTTGCCCATACGCAGTATTTT	CASSTLAGGPFAHTQYF
TRBJ2-1	.	TRBV19	.	TGTGCCAGTAGTACCCTCCCCGGACTAAGGCGGAATGAGCAGTTCTTC	CASSTLPGLRRNEQFF
TRBJ1-1	once	TRBV19	.	TGTGCCAGTACCACGGGGGACTTACTGAACACTGAAGCTTTCTTT	CASTTGDLLNTEAFF
TRBJ1-3	few	TRBV12-5	.	TGTGCTAGTGGTGAGAGTGGTGGAAACACCATATATTTT	CASGESGGNTIYF
TRBJ1-2	.	TRBV4-3	.	TGCGCCAGCAGCCCGGGCAGGGGCAGGACCCCCTATGGCTACACCTTC	CASSPGRGRTPYGYTF
TRBJ2-3	.	TRBV7-9	.	TGTGCCAGCAGCTTAACGGGTACGGATACGCAGTATTTT	CASSLTGTDTQYF
TRBJ2-3	.	TRBV5-1	TRBD2	TGCGCCAGCAGCGTTGGGACTAGCGGAACCACAGATACGCAGTATTTT	CASSVGTSGTTDTQYF
TRBJ2-2	.	TRBV7-9	.	TGTTCCAGCAGCTTCATGAGCACCGGGGAGCTGTTTTTT	CSSSFMSTGELFF
TRBJ2-3	.	TRBV27	.	TGTGCCAGCAGTTTCGTAGAGGGTACGCAGTATTTT	CASSFVEGTQYF
TRBJ1-4	.	TRBV19	TRBD1	TGTGCCAGTAGTAGGGACAGGGTGGGAGGTGAAAAACTGTTTTTT	CASSRDRVGGEKLFF
TRBJ1-3	few	TRBV4-3	.	TGCGCCAGCAGCCAAGATGCGGGGGCAGGAAACACCATATATTTT	CASSQDAGAGNTIYF
TRBJ2-3	.	TRBV6-5	.	TGTGCCAGCAGTGTCAGCGGCCCTAGCACAGATACGCAGTATTTT	CASSVSGPSTDTQYF
TRBJ1-5	.	TRBV7-6	.	TGTGCCAGCAGCCTGGGCACCGGTGGCACCAATCAGCCCCAGCATTTT	CASSLGTGGTNQPQHF